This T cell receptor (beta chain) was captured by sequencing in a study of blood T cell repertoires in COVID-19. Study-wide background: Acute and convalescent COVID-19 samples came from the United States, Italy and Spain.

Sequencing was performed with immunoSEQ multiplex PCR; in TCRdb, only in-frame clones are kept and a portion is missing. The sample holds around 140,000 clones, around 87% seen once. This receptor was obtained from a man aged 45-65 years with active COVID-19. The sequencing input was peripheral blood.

The CDR3 sequence: CASRRTGELEAFF. CDR3 DNA: TGTGCCAGTAGGAGGACAGGGGAACTCGAAGCTTTCTTT. The chain is built from TRBV19 and TRBJ1-1, with 9 nucleotides matching TRBD1. This CDR3 has 13 residues. Per the germline V gene, CDR1 is LNHDA and CDR2 is SQIVND (reference sequence). V shed 6 bases, J shed 8 bases, and the junction held 7 bases outside the gene matches.